This is a list of T cell receptor beta chains from one sample in a study of CD8 T cells in ankylosing spondylitis. TCRdb redid the calling of the 5' RACE reads with MiXCR, one entry per CDR3 protein. The sample records around 450,000 distinct CDR3 sequences, roughly 27% being singletons. Sequencing input: blood, either unsorted or a sorted T cell fraction (not recorded which). All receptors derive from a male donor with ankylosing spondylitis. Both conserved end residues are trimmed from each CDR3. D genes are given only for firm matches.

v_call	cdr3_length	d_call	j_call	cdr3_aa
TRBV29-1	12	NA	TRBJ2-6	SVEMGGGANVLT
TRBV20-1	9	NA	TRBJ1-3	SARGGNTIY
TRBV20-1	10	TRBD1	TRBJ2-1	SAKTGVNEQF
TRBV5-1	14	TRBD1	TRBJ1-4	ASSGGGQTSNEKLF
TRBV12-3/TRBV12-4	15	TRBD1	TRBJ2-7	ASSLVLDGQGAYEQY
TRBV29-1	13	NA	TRBJ2-1	SVEERFESYNEQF
TRBV15	13	TRBD2	TRBJ2-7	ATSSGLADSYEQY
TRBV6-5	12	NA	TRBJ1-2	ASSTGGVLAGYT
TRBV20-1	14	TRBD1	TRBJ2-3	SASGLAGQVTDTQY
TRBV30	13	TRBD2	TRBJ2-3	AWMISGLSTDTQY
TRBV20-1	13	TRBD2	TRBJ2-3	SATGGAFSTDTQY
TRBV5-1	12	NA	TRBJ2-5	ASSLDSLPETQY
TRBV3-1	12	NA	TRBJ2-5	ASSQEPPSETQY
TRBV19	14	TRBD2	TRBJ2-1	ASSFVGSGKDNEQF
TRBV11-3	14	NA	TRBJ1-4	ASSFPGEGTNEKLF
TRBV7-8	14	TRBD2	TRBJ2-2	ASSRTSGRSTGELF
TRBV7-8	13	NA	TRBJ2-7	ASSLRAGSSYEQY
TRBV24-1	14	NA	TRBJ2-1	ATSDLSGSSYNEQF
TRBV5-1	13	NA	TRBJ1-2	ASSTRDGANYGYT
TRBV6-5	15	TRBD2	TRBJ2-1	ASSYASSGGSYNEQF
TRBV5-5	14	NA	TRBJ2-1	ASSLGPSLGNNEQF
TRBV3-1	9	NA	TRBJ2-3	ASSEADTQY
TRBV5-1	14	TRBD1	TRBJ2-5	ASSITTGGLEETQY
TRBV5-1	13	NA	TRBJ1-5	ASSWGGTSNQPQH
TRBV29-1	12	TRBD1	TRBJ1-4	SVITGATNEKLF
TRBV20-1	12	NA	TRBJ2-1	SASMGWGRDEQF
TRBV30	13	TRBD2	TRBJ2-1	AWSRTSGMGDEQF
TRBV20-1	11	TRBD1	TRBJ2-5	SAQTGGQETQY
TRBV5-1	11	NA	TRBJ2-7	ASQSLRGSEQY
TRBV10-3	11	TRBD1	TRBJ2-2	ATGQGDAGELF
TRBV7-2	12	NA	TRBJ2-7	ASSLSGRVGEQY
TRBV3-1	12	NA	TRBJ2-1	ASSQDPISEEQF
TRBV20-1	12	NA	TRBJ1-6	SARGGGYNSPLH
TRBV5-4	14	NA	TRBJ1-1	ASSLGGGLRGAEAF
TRBV20-1	10	NA	TRBJ2-7	SARARTYEQY
TRBV18	10	TRBD1	TRBJ2-7	ASSRTGDEQY